The T cell receptor beta chain under discussion was sequenced for a study of blood T cell repertoires in COVID-19. Study-level information: Sites across the United States, Italy and Spain contributed samples from acute and convalescent COVID-19.

Germline values: CDR1 LNHNV, CDR2 YYDKDF (reference sequence). V lost 5 bases, J lost 0 bases, and 2 bases stayed unmatched. The CDR3 contains 14 residues. In the study's own analysis: For nucleated cells, counts were estimated from reference gene primer amplification. The table came from immunoSEQ multiplex PCR; TCRdb's copy has only in-frame clones and leaves some out. V and J calls and clone size come straight from that table; D and trimming were deduced from the DNA. The table includes 45,000 or so clones, just under 90% detected once. What was sequenced was peripheral blood. The origin of this receptor is a middle-aged man with COVID-19, enrolled during active disease. The chain couples TRBV15 to TRBJ2-3; 7 positions agree with TRBD2. CDR3 sequence (DNA): TGTGCCACCAGCGTAGCGGGTAGCACAGATACGCAGTATTTT. Translation: CATSVAGSTDTQYF.